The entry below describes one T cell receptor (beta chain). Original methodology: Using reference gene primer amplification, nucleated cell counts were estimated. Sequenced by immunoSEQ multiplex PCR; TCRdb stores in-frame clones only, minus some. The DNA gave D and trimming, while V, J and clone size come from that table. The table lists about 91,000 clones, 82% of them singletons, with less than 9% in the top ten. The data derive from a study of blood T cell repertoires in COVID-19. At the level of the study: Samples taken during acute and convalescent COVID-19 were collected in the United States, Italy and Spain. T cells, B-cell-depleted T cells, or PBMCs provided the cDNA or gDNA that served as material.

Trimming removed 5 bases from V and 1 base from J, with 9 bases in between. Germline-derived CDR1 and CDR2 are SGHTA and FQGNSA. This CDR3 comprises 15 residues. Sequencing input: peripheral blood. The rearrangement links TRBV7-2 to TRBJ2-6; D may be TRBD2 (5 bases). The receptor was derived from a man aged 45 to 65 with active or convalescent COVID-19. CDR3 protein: CASSQTGSGANVLTF. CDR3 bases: TGTGCCAGCAGCCAAACGGGGTCTGGGGCCAACGTCCTGACTTTC.